This T cell receptor (beta chain) was sequenced for a study of blood T cell repertoires in COVID-19. Overall study context: Researchers got acute and convalescent COVID-19 samples from the United States, Italy and Spain. Sample material is recorded as cDNA or gDNA derived from T cells, B-cell-depleted T cells, or PBMCs.

From germline, CDR1 is MNHNY and CDR2 SVGAGI (reference sequence). The CDR3 extends over 14 amino acids. V gave up 4 bases and J gave up 5 bases; unmatched junction bases: 6. Methods used by the authors: Nucleated cell number was recorded as an estimate derived from reference gene primer amplification. The protocol was immunoSEQ multiplex PCR, while the TCRdb copy is restricted to in-frame clones and leaves out a portion. V and J calls plus clone size are reproduced from that table; the DNA served to infer D and trimming. The table lists roughly 200,000 clones, roughly 94% of them singletons. The TCR comes from a man aged 25 to 40 with COVID-19, enrolled during active disease. The sample comprised peripheral blood. This rearrangement joins TRBV6-6 to TRBJ1-2; 8 bases fit TRBD1. CDR3 DNA: TGTGCCAGCAGTTCCGGACAGGGTCATTATGGCTACACCTTC. It specifies CASSSGQGHYGYTF.